These 13 T cell receptor beta chains were all obtained from the same sample, sequenced in a study of CD8 T cells in ankylosing spondylitis. The antigens for these receptors are not known. TCRdb itself ran the 5' RACE reads through MiXCR, one entry per CDR3 protein. The sample consists of about 220,000 distinct CDR3 sequences, around 7.9% of them appearing once. Study-wide results and caveats: Made up of eight or nine highly homologous variants, a TCR beta motif appeared characteristic of ankylosing spondylitis blood.

Sequencing was carried out using blood, either unsorted or a sorted T cell fraction (not recorded which). Every receptor here comes from a male donor with ankylosing spondylitis.

This clonotype was seen ten or more times. The chain has TRBV4-3 and TRBJ1-1, with D possibly TRBD1 on 5 matching bases. Germline loops: CDR1 LGHNA, CDR2 YSLEER. Deletions cut 1 base from V and 3 bases from J, with 24 bases between. The CDR3 has 19 residues. The CDR3 protein is CASSQAPSTVFSEDTEAFF. The DNA of the CDR3 is TGCGCCAGCAGCCAAGCTCCGTCGACAGTCTTCTCCGAGGACACTGAAGCTTTCTTT.

This clonotype was picked up a small number of times. The J gene is TRBJ1-5, the V gene TRBV7-9; 9 bases are shared with TRBD1. The V gene end was trimmed by 1 base and the J gene end by 6 bases; junction bases not matched to a gene: 4. CDR1 and CDR2 (germline): SEHNR, FQNEAQ (reference sequence). The CDR3 is 15 amino acids. The CDR3 protein is CASSLGQGDSQPQHF. In DNA form, the CDR3 reads TGTGCCAGCAGCTTAGGACAGGGGGACAGTCAGCCCCAGCATTTT. The full variable domain, its missing parts supplied by reference TRBV7-9 and TRBJ1-5, is DTGVSQNPRHKITKRGQNVTFRCDPISEHNRLYWYRQTLGQGPEFLTYFQNEAQLEKSRLLSDRFSAERPKGSFSTLEIQRTEQGDSAMYLCASSLGQGDSQPQHFGDGTRLSIL.

This clonotype was counted many times. The chain carries TRBV10-3 and TRBJ2-7, with D maybe TRBD1 (5 bases). This CDR3 is 13 amino acids long. Germline values: CDR1 ENHRY, CDR2 SYGVKD. V was cut by 5 bases and J by 3 bases, with 11 bases left in between. The CDR3: CAISPQENYEQYF. In nucleotides, the CDR3 is TGTGCCATCAGTCCACAGGAAAACTACGAGCAGTACTTC.

This chain joins TRBV24-1 and TRBJ2-3; D perhaps matches TRBD2 (6 bases). Germline lookup yields CDR1 KGHDR and CDR2 SFDVKD. Trimming removed 3 bases from V and 0 bases from J, with 21 bases in between. CDR3 length equals 19 residues. CDR3 DNA sequence: TGTGCCACCAGTGATACCATAATGGCTAGCGCTTCTAGCACAGATACGCAGTATTTT. Translating it yields CATSDTIMASASSTDTQYF.

The V call is TRBV28, the J call TRBJ1-1; 8 nucleotides align to TRBD1. The V gene's germline CDR1 is MDHEN and CDR2 SYDVKM. CDR3 size: 14 residues. Trimming at V came to 3 bases and at J to 4 bases, leaving 4 bases not matched to a gene. CDR3 residues: CASSLTGDFTEAFF. The CDR3, as DNA: TGTGCCAGCAGTTTGACAGGGGATTTCACTGAAGCTTTCTTT.

This clonotype has at least ten counts. This chain connects TRBV7-2 to TRBJ2-3, with 12 bases matching TRBD2. The trim removed 3 bases at V and 10 bases at J, leaving 8 bases unmatched. The germline gives CDR1 SGHTA, CDR2 FQGNSA. The CDR3 has 15 amino acids. The CDR3 nucleotides read TGTGCCAGCAGCTTTGGCCTAGCGGGGGGGATAGCGCAGTATTTT. This sequence encodes CASSFGLAGGIAQYF.

This chain links TRBV7-2 with TRBJ1-1, with D possibly matching TRBD1 (5 bases). The CDR3 has 12 amino acids. Trimming shortened V by 4 bases and J by 8 bases, and 11 bases separated the two germline ends. The germline V gene has CDR1 SGHTA and CDR2 FQGNSA. The DNA of the CDR3 is TGTGCCAGCAGCTCCTACGGGGCAGAAGCTTTCTTT. This codes for CASSSYGAEAFF.

The chain combines TRBV27 with TRBJ2-5; 9 bases are shared with TRBD2. The CDR3 loop spans 15 amino acids. Trimming removed 6 bases from V and 2 bases from J; junction bases left unmatched: 7. CDR1 and CDR2 from the germline V gene are MNHEY and SMNVEV (reference sequence). The chain's CDR3 is CASSQTSGLQETQYF. Written as DNA, the CDR3 is TGTGCCAGCAGCCAGACTAGCGGACTTCAAGAGACCCAGTACTTC.

The table lists this clonotype with many counts. The chain has TRBV5-1 and TRBJ2-2; perhaps TRBD2 as D (6 bases). Germline CDR1 reads SGHRS; CDR2 reads YFSETQ. CDR3 length: 16 amino acids. The V end lost 1 base, the J end lost 7 bases, and 17 bases lay between the germline ends. CDR3 nucleotides: TGCGCCAGCAGCTTGTCCGGGGGACTTTACGGCGGGGAGCTGTTTTTT. It translates to CASSLSGGLYGGELFF.

This clonotype was counted only a few times. The chain uses TRBV6-4 and TRBJ1-1; 8 bases match TRBD1. This CDR3 is built from 14 residues. The germline CDR1 and CDR2 sequences are MRHNA and SNTAGT. With 6 bases clipped from V and 0 bases from J, the junction kept 3 bases outside the gene matches. Here the CDR3 reads CASRGTGLNTEAFF. In DNA, the CDR3 is TGTGCCAGCAGGGGGACAGGTCTGAACACTGAAGCTTTCTTT.

This clonotype has a count of ten or more. V gene TRBV5-1 combines with J gene TRBJ2-1; 7 nucleotides agree with TRBD2. V lost 0 bases, J lost 0 bases, and 6 bases stayed unmatched. CDR3 length: 17 residues. Germline CDR1 reads SGHRS; CDR2 reads YFSETQ. The CDR3: CASSLVSGAGSYNEQFF. In DNA, the CDR3 is TGCGCCAGCAGCTTGGTGAGCGGGGCCGGCTCCTACAATGAGCAGTTCTTC. Using reference TRBV5-1 and TRBJ2-1 for the parts outside the CDR3, the full variable domain is KAGVTQTPRYLIKTRGQQVTLSCSPISGHRSVSWYQQTPGQGLQFLFEYFSETQRNKGNFPGRFSGRQFSNSRSEMNVSTLELGDSALYLCASSLVSGAGSYNEQFFGPGTRLTVL.

This clonotype has a count of ten or more. The chain is built from TRBV7-8 and TRBJ2-5, with D possibly being TRBD2 (6 bases). The V end lost 2 bases, the J end lost 3 bases, and 7 bases lay between the germline ends. Germline CDR1 SGHVS, CDR2 FQNEAQ. The CDR3 has 13 residues. Written as DNA, the CDR3 is TGTGCCAGCAGCTTACGACTAGAAGAGACCCAGTACTTC. This sequence encodes CASSLRLEETQYF.

There are a few counts of this clonotype. V and J are TRBV12-5 and TRBJ2-1, with 8 bases that match TRBD2. V trimming: 7 bases; J trimming: 4 bases; junction bases outside the gene matches: 9. The CDR3 consists of 15 residues. Per germline, CDR1 LGHNT and CDR2 FRNRAP. CDR3 sequence (DNA): TGTGCTAGTGCCCTCGGGCCTAGCGGGTACAATGAGCAGTTCTTC. Translated, it gives CASALGPSGYNEQFF. Full variable domain (outside the CDR3, taken from reference TRBV12-5 and TRBJ2-1): DARVTQTPRHKVTEMGQEVTMRCQPILGHNTVFWYRQTMMQGLELLAYFRNRAPLDDSGMPKDRFSAEMPDATLATLKIQPSEPRDSAVYFCASALGPSGYNEQFFGPGTRLTVL.